Each of the 13 T cell receptor beta chains below was sequenced from the same sample in a study of CD8 T cells in ankylosing spondylitis. From the 5' RACE reads, TCRdb called clonotypes with MiXCR, one entry per CDR3 protein. The sample has some 140,000 distinct CDR3 sequences; 7% to 10% are singletons. Sequencing was carried out using synovial fluid, either unsorted or a sorted T cell fraction (not recorded which). The source of these receptors is a male donor with ankylosing spondylitis.

V and J are TRBV5-1 and TRBJ2-7; weak D call: TRBD2 (5 bases). Germline V CDR1 and CDR2: SGHRS, YFSETQ. V was trimmed by 0 bases and J by 2 bases, leaving 15 bases between them. This CDR3 region has 16 residues. CDR3 in DNA: TGCGCCAGCAGCTTGGGGGCTAGCCGAAACACCTACGAGCAGTACTTC. Protein: CASSLGASRNTYEQYF.

V usage is TRBV7-2 and J usage is TRBJ1-5, with D unresolved. CDR1 SGHTA and CDR2 FQGNSA come from the germline V gene. CDR3 length: 13 amino acids. With 3 bases removed from V and 7 bases from J, the gap between germline ends came to 10 bases. CDR3 loop: CASSFGPLQPQHF. CDR3 coding DNA: TGTGCCAGCAGCTTTGGGCCGTTGCAGCCCCAGCATTTT.

This clonotype appeared many times. The chain employs TRBV4-3 and TRBJ1-1; no definite D call. The CDR3 is made up of 12 amino acids. Germline assignment: CDR1 LGHNA and CDR2 YSLEER. V was pared by 3 bases and J by 1 base, with 3 bases between. The CDR3 DNA reads as TGCGCCAGCAGCCACTGGAACACTGAAGCTTTCTTT. Amino acids: CASSHWNTEAFF.

This clonotype has a count of ten or more. The V call is TRBV11-2, the J call TRBJ2-7, with D maybe TRBD2 (5 bases). Trimming left V 1 base short and J 2 bases short, with 12 bases between. This CDR3 has 15 residues. The germline gives CDR1 SGHAT, CDR2 FQNNGV. The CDR3 protein is CASSLGLRVTYEQYF. CDR3 DNA: TGTGCCAGCAGCTTAGGTTTGAGGGTAACCTACGAGCAGTACTTC.

This rearrangement joins TRBV9 to TRBJ2-3; no reliable D call. Germline V CDR1 and CDR2: SGDLS, YYNGEE. The CDR3 has 16 amino acids. V lost 0 bases to trimming and J lost 0 bases, with 11 bases between them. This chain's CDR3 is CASSVGFQLSTDTQYF. For the CDR3, the DNA is TGTGCCAGCAGCGTAGGTTTCCAATTGAGCACAGATACGCAGTATTTT.

This clonotype is medium-sized in the sample. The V gene is TRBV3-1, the J gene TRBJ2-1; D is unclear. Germline CDR1 reads LGHDT; CDR2 reads YNNKEL (reference sequence). V was pared by 0 bases and J by 9 bases, with 9 bases between. The CDR3 extends over 13 amino acids. CDR3 DNA: TGTGCCAGCAGCCAAGAGCGAAACGCTGAGCAGTTCTTC. Translating gives CASSQERNAEQFF.

CDR3 coding DNA: TGTGCCAGCAGCTACCGGGACAGAAACACCGGGGAGCTGTTTTTT. It codes for CASSYRDRNTGELFF. This chain uses TRBV3-1 with TRBJ2-2; TRBD1 matches at 7 bases. This CDR3 comprises 15 residues. Germline V gene data show CDR1 as LGHDT and CDR2 as YNNKEL (reference sequence). The V gene end was trimmed by 5 bases and the J gene end by 2 bases; junction bases not matched to a gene: 5. The complete variable domain, with remaining parts taken from reference TRBV3-1 and TRBJ2-2, reads DTAVSQTPKYLVTQMGNDKSIKCEQNLGHDTMYWYKQDSKKFLKIMFSYNNKELIINETVPNRFSPKSPDKAHLNLHINSLELGDSAVYFCASSYRDRNTGELFFGEGSRLTVL.

This clonotype was detected many times. The chain is built from TRBV5-1 and TRBJ1-5; no firm D call. Trimming cost V 5 bases and J 5 bases, with 11 bases left between them. The CDR3 loop spans 13 amino acids. Germline CDR1 is SGHRS and CDR2 is YFSETQ. The CDR3 DNA sequence: TGCGCCAGCAGTCATGACGGGGATCAGCCCCAGCATTTT. Protein sequence: CASSHDGDQPQHF. The whole variable domain, filled in from reference TRBV5-1 and TRBJ1-5, reads KAGVTQTPRYLIKTRGQQVTLSCSPISGHRSVSWYQQTPGQGLQFLFEYFSETQRNKGNFPGRFSGRQFSNSRSEMNVSTLELGDSALYLCASSHDGDQPQHFGDGTRLSIL.

This clonotype is classed as medium-sized (0.01 to 0.1%). The chain recombines TRBV28 with TRBJ2-7; 8 nucleotides match TRBD1. The CDR3 has 15 amino acids. Per the germline V gene, CDR1 is MDHEN and CDR2 is SYDVKM. J lost 5 bases, V lost 4 bases, and 10 bases had no gene match. The CDR3 loop reads CASSWSRTGTHEQYF. The CDR3 coding sequence is TGTGCCAGCAGTTGGTCAAGGACAGGGACCCACGAGCAGTACTTC.

This clonotype showed up many times. This chain connects TRBV7-9 to TRBJ1-1; possibly TRBD1 for D (5 bases). The CDR3 length is 13 residues. The V gene lost 5 bases and the J gene lost 6 bases, with 13 bases spanning the gap. Germline-derived CDR1 and CDR2 are SEHNR and FQNEAQ (reference sequence). CDR3 DNA sequence: TGTGCCAGCAGCAATTCAGGGCTCGCTGAAGCTTTCTTT. Encoded protein: CASSNSGLAEAFF.

This clonotype was recorded at least ten times. The V call is TRBV18, the J call TRBJ2-1; 7 bases map to TRBD1. V shed 6 bases, J shed 5 bases, and the junction held 4 bases outside the gene matches. This CDR3 region has 13 residues. Looked up from germline, CDR1 is KGHSH and CDR2 is LQKENI. The CDR3, as DNA: TGTGCCAGCTCCCAGGGGGAAAACAATGAGCAGTTCTTC. This translates into CASSQGENNEQFF.

This clonotype was recorded a few times. The rearrangement links TRBV4-1 to TRBJ2-7, with 7 bases identical to TRBD2. The V gene end was trimmed by 0 bases and the J gene end by 3 bases; junction bases not matched to a gene: 11. The germline CDR1 and CDR2 sequences are MGHRA and YSYEKL. The CDR3 runs 17 residues. The CDR3 nucleotides read TGCGCCAGCAGCCAAGAAGGGATCGGGAGGTCCTACTACGAGCAGTACTTC. Encoded protein: CASSQEGIGRSYYEQYF.

This clonotype was seen at least ten times. V is TRBV24-1 and J is TRBJ2-3; 13 bases are a match to TRBD2. The V and J ends lost 5 bases and 3 bases, in that order; junction bases with no gene match: 7. The germline V gene has CDR1 KGHDR and CDR2 SFDVKD. CDR3 length: 17 residues. The CDR3 sequence: CATSGRGTSGATDTQYF. The CDR3 DNA is TGTGCCACCAGTGGCCGCGGGACTAGCGGGGCTACAGATACGCAGTATTTT.